The 25 T cell receptor beta chains given below trace back to one sample, sequenced in a study of cytotoxic CD8 clonotypes in ibrutinib-treated CLL. Generated by immunoSEQ multiplex PCR, the TCRdb table keeps only in-frame clones and is missing some. The sample includes about 84,000 clones, 86% of them seen just once. The sample in question was PBMCs, obtained before ibrutinib treatment. Every receptor here comes from a human donor with chronic lymphocytic leukemia.

The V and J genes are TRBV5-6 and TRBJ2-3; TRBD2 aligns across 10 bases. Germline CDR1 is SGHDT and CDR2 is YYEEEE. The CDR3 extends over 16 amino acids. The J segment lost 2 bases and the V segment lost 4 bases, leaving 7 bases of the junction unmatched. DNA of the CDR3: TGTGCCAGCAGCCTGGGACTAGCGTCTCTCACAGATACGCAGTATTTT. It specifies CASSLGLASLTDTQYF.

The chain links TRBV21-1 to TRBJ1-1. TRBV21-1 is noted as a pseudogene. There are 17 residues in the CDR3. The CDR3: CASSIPREVGRNTEAFF. As DNA, the CDR3 is TGTGCCAGCAGCATCCCGCGTGAGGTCGGTAGGAACACTGAAGCTTTCTTT.

The chain's CDR3 is CASSFFGEYEQYF. The CDR3 DNA follows: TGTGCCAGCAGCTTCTTTGGGGAATACGAGCAGTACTTC. This chain joins TRBV7-8 and TRBJ2-7; no reliable D call. CDR3 length equals 13 residues. Germline V lookup: CDR1 SGHVS, CDR2 FQNEAQ. The ends were cut back, 3 bases at V and 4 bases at J, with 10 bases in the middle.

The chain links TRBV7-8 to TRBJ1-2, with 7 bases identical to TRBD1. Germline loops: CDR1 SGHVS, CDR2 FQNEAQ. The trim removed 0 bases at V and 4 bases at J, leaving 5 bases unmatched. The CDR3 runs to 15 residues. CDR3 residues: CASSLARAGGYGYTF. The CDR3 bases are TGTGCCAGCAGCTTAGCGCGGGCAGGGGGCTATGGCTACACCTTC.

The V and J genes are TRBV11-2 and TRBJ1-2; 8 nucleotides match TRBD1. Trimming cost V 4 bases and J 4 bases; bases outside gene matches: 14. This CDR3 has 17 residues. The germline V gene has CDR1 SGHAT and CDR2 FQNNGV. The CDR3 region has the DNA TGTGCCAGCAGCTCGGGGACCAGGGGGCCGAGACTCTATGGCTACACCTTC. It encodes CASSSGTRGPRLYGYTF.

The rearrangement uses TRBV19 and TRBJ1-2, with 11 positions matching TRBD1. The junction had 10 bases not matched to a gene; V was cut back by 9 bases and J by 4 bases. Looked up from germline, CDR1 is LNHDA and CDR2 is SQIVND (reference sequence). This CDR3 comprises 15 residues. Here the CDR3 DNA reads TGTGCCAGCCGCTTTTCCGGGACAGGGGGCTATGGCTACACCTTC. Its protein product is CASRFSGTGGYGYTF.

V and J are TRBV30 and TRBJ2-5; D is perhaps TRBD1 (5 bases). Germline V gives CDR1 GTSNPN, CDR2 SVGIG (reference sequence). Trimming took off 2 bases at V and 2 bases at J, with 18 bases between the two ends. This CDR3 has 16 amino acids. CDR3 in DNA: TGTGCCTGGAGTTTAGGTGTGTCAGGGCAACAAGAGACCCAGTACTTC. Amino acid sequence: CAWSLGVSGQQETQYF.

The V gene is TRBV7-8, the J gene TRBJ2-7; 8 positions match TRBD1. V was clipped by 5 bases and J by 2 bases; unmatched bases: 11. The germline gives CDR1 SGHVS, CDR2 FQNEAQ. This CDR3 region has 16 residues. DNA of the CDR3: TGTGCCAGCAGCCGCCACAGGGGACAGGACACCTACGAGCAGTACTTC. Its translation is CASSRHRGQDTYEQYF.

This clone has ten or more counts. The CDR3 region is CATRYSLQGVSGNTIYF. For the CDR3, the DNA is TGTGCCACACGTTACTCCCTCCAGGGTGTTTCTGGAAACACCATATATTTT. The chain carries TRBV19 and TRBJ1-3, with D possibly being TRBD1 (5 bases). Trimming left V 10 bases short and J 1 base short, with 23 bases between. The CDR3 loop spans 17 amino acids. Germline values: CDR1 LNHDA, CDR2 SQIVND (reference sequence).

This chain connects TRBV10-3 to TRBJ2-7; 7 bases match TRBD1. Germline V gene sequence: CDR1 ENHRY, CDR2 SYGVKD. The CDR3 runs to 14 residues. V shed 5 bases, J shed 6 bases, and the junction held 10 bases outside the gene matches. CDR3 coding DNA: TGTGCCATCAGTCCCACGACAGGGTATGGCGAGCAGTACTTC. This encodes CAISPTTGYGEQYF.

The chain couples TRBV25-1 to TRBJ1-5; D is uncertain. CDR3 length: 15 amino acids. In germline, CDR1 is MGHDK, CDR2 SYGVNS. V dropped 2 bases and J dropped 5 bases, with 13 bases sitting between them. The CDR3 DNA reads TGTGCCAGCAGTGAAGTTGGTCCCGCGGATCAGCCCCAGCATTTT. It specifies CASSEVGPADQPQHF.

The chain is built from TRBV28 and TRBJ2-7, with 8 bases identical to TRBD1. The CDR3 contains 16 residues. Germline-derived CDR1 and CDR2 are MDHEN and SYDVKM. V lost 3 bases to trimming and J lost 7 bases; unmatched junction nucleotides: 14. The CDR3 protein is CASSFWAWTGSREQYF. The DNA for the CDR3 is TGTGCCAGCAGTTTCTGGGCGTGGACAGGGTCTCGAGAGCAGTACTTC.

This clone was seen a handful of times. The rearrangement joins TRBV5-1 to TRBJ2-5; D ambiguous. The CDR3 spans 13 residues. Trimming pared 2 bases from V and 4 bases from J, leaving 9 bases between. Germline V gene data show CDR1 as SGHRS and CDR2 as YFSETQ. The CDR3, as DNA: TGCGCCAGCAGCTTTCTGTTGTTAGAGACCCAGTACTTC. Its translation is CASSFLLLETQYF.

The count of this clone is one. The gene calls are TRBV28 and TRBJ1-4; no clear D gene. V dropped 5 bases and J dropped 8 bases, with 18 bases sitting between them. Per the germline V gene, CDR1 is MDHEN and CDR2 is SYDVKM. This CDR3 contains 15 residues. The CDR3, as DNA: TGTGCCAGCAGTCCCTCCTCCCTAGACGTCGAAAAACTGTTTTTT. This translates into CASSPSSLDVEKLFF.

This clone was seen a handful of times. The CDR3 region is CASSRGLAGDSEQFF. CDR3 coding DNA: TGCGCCAGCAGCCGCGGACTAGCGGGAGATAGTGAGCAGTTCTTC. The chain combines TRBV4-3 with TRBJ2-1, with 13 bases identical to TRBD2. V gave up 4 bases and J gave up 9 bases; unmatched junction bases: 6. Germline lookup yields CDR1 LGHNA and CDR2 YSLEER. This CDR3 is 15 amino acids long.

The V call is TRBV5-1, the J call TRBJ1-1, with TRBD1 as a possible D gene (5 bases). V dropped 0 bases and J dropped 11 bases, with 20 bases sitting between them. The CDR3 spans 15 residues. Germline values: CDR1 SGHRS, CDR2 YFSETQ. The CDR3 spells CASSLELATAGSAFF. The CDR3 DNA reads TGCGCCAGCAGCTTGGAATTGGCGACAGCGGGATCTGCTTTCTTT.

The rearrangement joins TRBV7-9 to TRBJ2-1; no clear D. The ends were cut back, 5 bases at V and 13 bases at J, with 18 bases in the middle. The V gene's germline CDR1 is SEHNR and CDR2 FQNEAQ (reference sequence). The CDR3 extends over 13 amino acids. The CDR3: CASSPDGVGVQFF. DNA of the CDR3: TGTGCCAGCAGCCCTGACGGAGTTGGGGTACAGTTCTTC. Full variable domain (outside the CDR3, taken from reference TRBV7-9 and TRBJ2-1): DTGVSQNPRHKITKRGQNVTFRCDPISEHNRLYWYRQTLGQGPEFLTYFQNEAQLEKSRLLSDRFSAERPKGSFSTLEIQRTEQGDSAMYLCASSPDGVGVQFFGPGTRLTVL.

This chain connects TRBV5-1 to TRBJ2-7; 7 nucleotides agree with TRBD1. The trim removed 0 bases at V and 1 base at J, leaving 7 bases unmatched. The length of the CDR3 is 16 residues. The germline CDR1 and CDR2 sequences are SGHRS and YFSETQ. The chain's CDR3 is CASSLGQGGTSYEQYF. As DNA, the CDR3 is TGCGCCAGCAGCTTGGGACAGGGTGGTACGTCCTACGAGCAGTACTTC.

The chain has TRBV7-7 and TRBJ2-3; 14 bases agree with TRBD2. Germline CDR1 reads SSHAT; CDR2 reads FNYEAQ (reference sequence). The CDR3 runs to 17 residues. The ends lost 4 bases at V and 4 bases at J; junction bases unmatched: 7. CDR3 bases: TGTGCCAGCAGCTCCGGGACTAGCGGGAGAGGGGCAGATACGCAGTATTTT. Protein product: CASSSGTSGRGADTQYF.

V usage is TRBV7-3 and J usage is TRBJ2-7; D gene uncertain. The CDR3 is 13 residues long. Germline V gives CDR1 SGHTA, CDR2 FQGTGA. V lost 8 bases to trimming and J lost 1 base, with 12 bases between them. The CDR3 sequence is CASAITWSYEQYF. In DNA form, the CDR3 reads TGTGCCAGCGCCATTACTTGGTCCTACGAGCAGTACTTC.

The rearrangement joins TRBV2 to TRBJ2-1, with 10 bases identical to TRBD1. CDR1 is SNHLY and CDR2 is FYNNEI in the germline V gene. The CDR3 runs 15 residues. The trim removed 8 bases at V and 2 bases at J, leaving 6 bases unmatched. CDR3 sequence (DNA): TGTGCCAGCTCCCGGGACAGGGGCCCCTACAATGAGCAGTTCTTC. It codes for CASSRDRGPYNEQFF.

The gene calls are TRBV29-1 and TRBJ1-2; 10 bases align to TRBD1. Germline lookup yields CDR1 SQVTM and CDR2 ANQGSEA. There are 17 residues in the CDR3. The trim removed 3 bases at V and 8 bases at J, leaving 18 bases unmatched. The CDR3 coding sequence is TGCAGCGTTGAGGAACATACCCTACGGACAGGGGGTAAAGGCTACACCTTC. Translation: CSVEEHTLRTGGKGYTF.

The rearrangement uses TRBV11-2 and TRBJ2-7, with TRBD2 as a possible D gene (5 bases). The germline V gene encodes CDR1 SGHAT and CDR2 FQNNGV. CDR3 size: 13 residues. V was pared by 2 bases and J by 1 base, with 6 bases between. CDR3 sequence: CASSLPGSYEQYF. In nucleotides, the CDR3 is TGTGCCAGCAGCTTACCGGGATCCTACGAGCAGTACTTC. The full variable domain, with the rest looked up from reference TRBV11-2 and TRBJ2-7, is EAGVAQSPRYKIIEKRQSVAFWCNPISGHATLYWYQQILGQGPKLLIQFQNNGVVDDSQLPKDRFSAERLKGVDSTLKIQPAKLEDSAVYLCASSLPGSYEQYFGPGTRLTVT.

This clone was seen a handful of times. The genes are TRBV6-1 and TRBJ2-1, with D possibly TRBD1 on 7 matching bases. The CDR3 extends over 13 amino acids. V shed 10 bases and J shed 7 bases, with 17 bases lying between them. The germline V gene has CDR1 MNHNS and CDR2 SASEGT. The CDR3 is CATAGGSLNEQFF. Here the CDR3 DNA reads TGTGCCACCGCAGGGGGGTCCCTAAATGAGCAGTTCTTC.

The V call is TRBV18, the J call TRBJ2-2; possibly TRBD1 for D (5 bases). The CDR3 is 16 residues long. Trimming removed 4 bases at V and 3 bases at J, with 15 bases between. Germline CDR1 and CDR2: KGHSH and LQKENI. Here the CDR3 reads CASSLQARMDTGELFF. The CDR3 bases are TGTGCCAGCTCACTACAGGCCCGGATGGACACCGGGGAGCTGTTTTTT.